This TCR beta chain was sequenced during a study of T cells in tuberculosis. Study background: In South Africa, adults with active tuberculosis were compared with IGRA-negative and latently infected IGRA-positive adolescents. Notes on the study in general: GEM motif frequencies gave 60% to 70% accuracy; the GMM repertoire gave roughly 86%.

Sequencing used immunoSEQ multiplex PCR; TCRdb keeps in-frame clones, though not all of them. The repertoire holds around 30,000 clones, with more than 80% as singletons. The germline V gene has CDR1 SGHRS and CDR2 YFSETQ. Trimming cost V 5 bases and J 7 bases; bases outside gene matches: 3. This CDR3 contains 13 residues. Remarks on this clone: Its antigen is still unknown.

Sequencing used PBMCs. The V and J genes are TRBV5-1 and TRBJ1-5; 10 nucleotides align to TRBD1. The sequence was collected from a donor aged 5 to 30 with latent tuberculosis or without tuberculosis infection. CDR3 amino acids: CASSGQGGQPQHF. The CDR3 coding sequence is TGCGCCAGCAGTGGACAGGGGGGACAGCCCCAGCATTTT.